These 21 T cell receptor beta chains share one sample of origin, sequenced in a study of T cells in Graves' hyperthyroidism and ophthalmopathy (dated by TCRdb to about 2019). To prepare the library, multiplex PCR was applied. TCRdb names Illumina HiSeq 2000 as the instrument used. The TCR beta CDR3 regions were amplified from the RNA transcripts. A first-round RT-PCR of the TCR CDR3 used the HTBI primer set with the Qiagen OneStep RT-PCR kit. TCRdb reworked the public reads: Q25 trimming with fastp, MiXCR clone assembly, productive beta chains retained. Duplicate CDR3 protein sequences are folded into a single record with the most common DNA and genes. For this sample the table gives 390,000 or so distinct CDR3 sequences, of which around 15% were detected only once. 13% of the sample is in the top ten clones. The sequencing sample was made of blood. The origin of the receptors is a man aged 18 to 30 with Graves' ophthalmopathy.

A few counts support this clonotype. The rearrangement uses TRBV7-9 and TRBJ2-2; 14 nucleotides line up with TRBD2. Germline V lookup: CDR1 SEHNR, CDR2 FQNEAQ (reference sequence). The ends lost 5 bases at V and 1 base at J; junction bases unmatched: 6. The CDR3 has 18 amino acids. The CDR3 nucleotides are TGTGCCAGCAGCCCCCGACTAGCGGGGGGGCGGAACACCGGGGAGCTGTTTTTT. As protein: CASSPRLAGGRNTGELFF.

This clonotype was seen many times. The chain joins TRBV12-3 or TRBV12-4 to TRBJ1-3; D possibly corresponds to TRBD1 (5 bases). The V end lost 1 base, the J end lost 2 bases, and 9 bases lay between the germline ends. The CDR3 sequence is 15 residues long. The CDR3: CASSLGRGAGNTIYF. CDR3 in DNA: TGTGCCAGCAGTTTAGGGAGGGGCGCTGGAAACACCATATATTTT.

This clonotype has a count of ten or more. This chain's CDR3 is CASSPYNYEQYF. DNA of the CDR3: TGTGCCAGCTCACCATACAACTACGAGCAGTACTTC. The chain joins TRBV18 to TRBJ2-7; D gene unclear. The length of the CDR3 is 12 residues. Trimming pared 2 bases from V and 3 bases from J, leaving 5 bases between. Germline values: CDR1 KGHSH, CDR2 LQKENI.

This clonotype was seen only a few times. The J gene is TRBJ2-3, the V gene TRBV5-1, with TRBD1 matching 7 bases. This CDR3 region has 17 residues. Germline values: CDR1 SGHRS, CDR2 YFSETQ. The V and J ends lost 4 bases and 3 bases, in that order; junction bases with no gene match: 14. The CDR3 loop is CASSATPPGQPTDTQYF. In nucleotides, the CDR3 is TGCGCCAGCAGCGCAACCCCCCCGGGACAGCCAACAGATACGCAGTATTTT. Based on the CDR3 plus reference TRBV5-1 and TRBJ2-3, the full variable domain is KAGVTQTPRYLIKTRGQQVTLSCSPISGHRSVSWYQQTPGQGLQFLFEYFSETQRNKGNFPGRFSGRQFSNSRSEMNVSTLELGDSALYLCASSATPPGQPTDTQYFGPGTRLTVL.

This clonotype was seen many times. This rearrangement joins TRBV3-1 to TRBJ2-1, with D possibly TRBD2 on 7 matching bases. Germline lookup yields CDR1 LGHDT and CDR2 YNNKEL (reference sequence). This CDR3 contains 18 residues. V was shortened by 1 base and J by 4 bases, with 20 bases between the two germline ends. The chain's CDR3 is CASSQGPKRGGLYNEQFF. The CDR3 nucleotides are TGTGCCAGCAGCCAAGGCCCAAAACGCGGGGGCCTTTACAATGAGCAGTTCTTC.

In this sample, this clonotype turned up a few times. This clone may be a read error of a much larger clone one base away. The J gene is TRBJ1-1, the V gene TRBV30; D gene uncertain. Looked up from germline, CDR1 is GTSNPN and CDR2 is SVGIG (reference sequence). The CDR3 has 14 amino acids. Here the CDR3 DNA reads TGTGCCTGGGGTGTACACGTGATGAACACTGAAGCTTTCTTT. Amino acid sequence: CAWGVHVMNTEAFF.

In this sample, this clonotype turned up many times. The rearrangement joins TRBV9 to TRBJ2-5; D ambiguous. The V gene's germline CDR1 is SGDLS and CDR2 YYNGEE. Trimming took 4 bases from V and 0 from J, leaving 7 bases between them. The CDR3 is made up of 13 amino acids. CDR3 DNA: TGTGCCAGCAGCTCATGGAACCAAGAGACCCAGTACTTC. Protein: CASSSWNQETQYF. The variable domain in full, with the rest retrieved from reference TRBV9 and TRBJ2-5, is DSGVTQTPKHLITATGQRVTLRCSPRSGDLSVYWYQQSLDQGLQFLIQYYNGEERAKGNILERFSAQQFPDLHSELNLSSLELGDSALYFCASSSWNQETQYFGPGTRLLVL.

This clonotype came up many times. V gene TRBV6-5 combines with J gene TRBJ2-1, with D perhaps matching TRBD2 (6 bases). Per the germline V gene, CDR1 is MNHEY and CDR2 is SVGAGI. The CDR3 is 16 amino acids. Trimming cost V 2 bases and J 0 bases, with 11 bases left between them. Written as DNA, the CDR3 is TGTGCCAGCAGTTACGGTAGCGGCTCCTCCTACAATGAGCAGTTCTTC. Encoded protein: CASSYGSGSSYNEQFF.

This clonotype was found many times. The chain uses TRBV20-1 and TRBJ1-1, with 9 bases that match TRBD1. The length of the CDR3 is 13 residues. V gave up 5 bases and J gave up 1 base; unmatched junction bases: 2. CDR1 and CDR2 from the germline V gene are DFQATT and SNEGSKA (reference sequence). CDR3: CSAVDRGNTEAFF. The CDR3 region has the DNA TGCAGTGCTGTGGACAGGGGGAACACTGAAGCTTTCTTT.

Concerning this clonotype: This could be a read error, since a much larger clone is one nucleotide away. The conserved phenylalanine or tryptophan is not found at the CDR3 terminus, so this likely reflects a read error. The V call is TRBV19, the J call TRBJ2-7; D is perhaps TRBD1 (7 bases). The V end lost 6 bases, the J end lost 3 bases, and 12 bases lay between the germline ends. In germline, CDR1 is LNHDA, CDR2 SQIVND (reference sequence). The CDR3 is 13 residues long. The DNA of the CDR3 is TGTGCCAGTAGCGCGGGACAGAACTACGAGCAGTACCTC. Its translation is CASSAGQNYEQYL.

This clonotype was seen many times. The chain joins TRBV28 to TRBJ1-1, with D maybe TRBD1 (5 bases). V gave up 2 bases and J gave up 3 bases, with 10 bases separating them. The germline CDR1 and CDR2 sequences are MDHEN and SYDVKM. The CDR3 consists of 14 residues. CDR3 residues: CASSLGTLDTEAFF. DNA of the CDR3: TGTGCCAGCAGTTTAGGGACCTTGGACACTGAAGCTTTCTTT.

This clonotype was observed a handful of times. The chain joins TRBV4-1 to TRBJ1-1; D unresolved. Germline V gene lookup returns CDR1 MGHRA and CDR2 YSYEKL. The CDR3 has 14 residues. Trimming removed 0 bases at V and 0 bases at J, with 5 bases between. The CDR3 DNA is TGCGCCAGCAGCCAAGAAGCCGTGAACACTGAAGCTTTCTTT. Its protein is CASSQEAVNTEAFF.

This clonotype was counted at least ten times. The rearrangement uses TRBV29-1 and TRBJ2-1, with 8 bases fitting TRBD1. Trimming took 5 bases from V and 6 from J; bases not matched to a gene: 6. CDR1 is SQVTM and CDR2 is ANQGSEA in the germline V gene. The CDR3 has 13 amino acids. The CDR3 sequence: CSVSQQGGNEQFF. Written as DNA, the CDR3 is TGCAGCGTTTCCCAACAGGGGGGCAATGAGCAGTTCTTC.

In this sample, this clonotype turned up many times. J is TRBJ2-5 and V is TRBV12-3 or TRBV12-4; 7 positions agree with TRBD1. The CDR3 sequence is 13 residues long. V gave up 5 bases and J gave up 1 base; unmatched junction bases: 1. CDR3: CASSRDSQETQYF. The DNA for the CDR3 is TGTGCCAGCAGTCGGGACAGCCAAGAGACCCAGTACTTC.

This clonotype appeared a few times. This chain connects TRBV15 to TRBJ2-7; TRBD2 agrees at 7 bases. With V trimmed by 2 bases and J by 2 bases, 6 bases remained unmatched. The CDR3 sequence is 15 residues long. Germline V gene data show CDR1 as LNHNV and CDR2 as YYDKDF (reference sequence). CDR3 protein: CATSRRAGDPYEQYF. For the CDR3, the DNA is TGTGCCACCAGCAGAAGGGCGGGAGACCCCTACGAGCAGTACTTC.

This clonotype was seen ten or more times. The chain combines TRBV28 with TRBJ2-1; 7 nucleotides match TRBD1. The CDR3 contains 15 residues. V lost 6 bases and J lost 12; bases outside the gene matches: 17. From germline, CDR1 is MDHEN and CDR2 SYDVKM. CDR3 sequence (DNA): TGTGCCAGCAGGAAGACAGGGAGTAGTCTGTATGGGCAGTTCTTC. Translating it yields CASRKTGSSLYGQFF.

The table lists this clonotype with many counts. CDR3 protein: CASSHWVTGGANEQFF. DNA of the CDR3: TGTGCCAGCAGCCACTGGGTTACCGGGGGTGCCAATGAGCAGTTCTTC. The chain links TRBV3-1 to TRBJ2-1, with D maybe TRBD2 (6 bases). The CDR3 sequence is 16 residues long. V was shortened by 3 bases and J by 6 bases, with 18 bases between the two germline ends. Germline values: CDR1 LGHDT, CDR2 YNNKEL (reference sequence).

The rearrangement uses TRBV11-1 and TRBJ1-1; D is possibly TRBD1 (6 bases). V gave up 7 bases and J gave up 2 bases, with 14 bases separating them. There are 14 residues in the CDR3. The germline CDR1 and CDR2 sequences are SGHAT and FQDESV (reference sequence). This CDR3 is CASNARGLNTEAFF. The CDR3 DNA follows: TGTGCCAGCAACGCCAGGGGCCTAAACACTGAAGCTTTCTTT. The variable domain in full, with the rest retrieved from reference TRBV11-1 and TRBJ1-1, is EAEVAQSPRYKITEKSQAVAFWCDPISGHATLYWYRQILGQGPELLVQFQDESVVDDSQLPKDRFSAERLKGVDSTLKIQPAELGDSAMYLCASNARGLNTEAFFGQGTRLTVV.

This clonotype was observed at least ten times. The chain couples TRBV6-5 to TRBJ1-5; no firm D call. This CDR3 has 13 residues. The germline V gene encodes CDR1 MNHEY and CDR2 SVGAGI. Trimming pared 0 bases from V and 9 bases from J, leaving 9 bases between. The CDR3 sequence is CASSYSSLGPQHF. CDR3 DNA sequence: TGTGCCAGCAGTTACTCGTCCTTAGGGCCCCAGCATTTT.

J is TRBJ2-1 and V is TRBV6-1, with D tentatively TRBD1 (5 bases). This CDR3 has 16 amino acids. V was trimmed by 1 base and J by 2 bases, leaving 12 bases between them. Germline-derived CDR1 and CDR2 are MNHNS and SASEGT. The CDR3 sequence is CASSEVGVPTYNEQFF. DNA for the CDR3: TGTGCCAGCAGTGAAGTAGGGGTACCAACCTACAATGAGCAGTTCTTC.

This clonotype has ten or more counts. The chain joins TRBV5-1 to TRBJ2-5; the match to TRBD2 covers 8 bases. J lost 2 bases, V lost 3 bases, and 12 bases had no gene match. Germline values: CDR1 SGHRS, CDR2 YFSETQ. The CDR3 is 17 residues long. For the CDR3, the DNA is TGCGCCAGCAGCTCCAGTGCTAGCGGGTTTTTTCAAGAGACCCAGTACTTC. Translation: CASSSSASGFFQETQYF.